The 15 T cell receptor beta chains given below trace back to one sample, sequenced in a study of T cell changes during pregnancy in multiple sclerosis. Using immunoSEQ multiplex PCR, the repertoire was profiled, and TCRdb retains in-frame clones only, with some absent. The repertoire holds tens of thousands of clones, around nine tenths seen once, with roughly 0.85% in the top ten. The sample here was peripheral blood, taken before pregnancy. The receptors originated from a female donor with multiple sclerosis, enrolled in a pregnancy study.

The chain carries TRBV27 and TRBJ1-2, with TRBD1 matching over 7 bases. Germline CDR1 and CDR2: MNHEY and SMNVEV (reference sequence). The V and J ends lost 5 bases and 8 bases, in that order; junction bases with no gene match: 8. The CDR3 consists of 13 residues. Here the CDR3 DNA reads TGTGCCAGCAGTCGAACCGGGACAGAGGGCTACACCTTC. Translation: CASSRTGTEGYTF.

This clone was counted a single time. J is TRBJ2-3 and V is TRBV11-2; a weak D match, TRBD2 (6 bases). Germline-derived CDR1 and CDR2 are SGHAT and FQNNGV. The length of the CDR3 is 15 residues. V was trimmed by 1 base and J by 2 bases, leaving 10 bases between them. In DNA form, the CDR3 reads TGTGCCAGCAGCTTAGTGGGGGGATACACAGATACGCAGTATTTT. This translates into CASSLVGGYTDTQYF.

CDR3 protein: CASSSTGGNTEAFF. The CDR3 nucleotides are TGTGCCAGCAGCTCGACAGGGGGAAACACTGAAGCTTTCTTT. V is TRBV4-2 and J is TRBJ1-1; TRBD1 aligns across 9 bases. Germline CDR1 LGHNA, CDR2 YNFKEQ. CDR3 size: 14 residues. V lost 5 bases to trimming and J lost 2 bases; unmatched junction nucleotides: 3.

The chain uses TRBV14 and TRBJ2-2; TRBD1 might be the D (5 bases). V was clipped by 1 base and J by 0 bases, with 15 bases between them. The CDR3 length is 18 residues. CDR1 is SGHDN and CDR2 is FVKESK in the germline V gene. CDR3 protein: CASSQGAGFGANTGELFF. DNA of the CDR3: TGTGCCAGCAGCCAAGGGGCAGGGTTTGGTGCGAACACCGGGGAGCTGTTTTTT.

The chain recombines TRBV27 with TRBJ2-5; TRBD2 matches at 12 bases. Germline V CDR1 and CDR2: MNHEY, SMNVEV (reference sequence). The ends lost 1 base at V and 5 bases at J; junction bases unmatched: 11. The CDR3 spans 18 residues. This chain's CDR3 is CASSLFPRLAGETETQYF. The CDR3 coding sequence is TGTGCCAGCAGTTTATTCCCCAGACTAGCGGGGGAGACTGAGACCCAGTACTTC.

V and J are TRBV19 and TRBJ2-7; 7 bases agree with TRBD1. The junction had 11 bases not matched to a gene; V was cut back by 8 bases and J by 4 bases. The CDR3 runs 14 residues. The germline CDR1 and CDR2 sequences are LNHDA and SQIVND (reference sequence). CDR3 coding DNA: TGTGCCAGTGCCATCCGGGACAGTCAGTACGAGCAGTACTTC. Translation gives CASAIRDSQYEQYF.

The J gene is TRBJ1-1, the V gene TRBV4-3; 10 positions agree with TRBD1. V shed 4 bases, J shed 6 bases, and the junction held 17 bases outside the gene matches. Germline CDR1 and CDR2: LGHNA and YSLEER. The CDR3 contains 18 residues. The CDR3 nucleotides are TGCGCCAGCAGCCGTTTTGGAGACAGGGGGCAAGGGAGTGCTGAAGCTTTCTTT. Translation: CASSRFGDRGQGSAEAFF.

The chain uses TRBV6-6 and TRBJ1-3; 7 nucleotides align to TRBD1. After removal of 6 bases from V and 0 bases from J, the junction contained 8 bases not matched to a gene. This CDR3 spans 16 amino acids. Per germline, CDR1 MNHNY and CDR2 SVGAGI (reference sequence). The CDR3 loop reads CASRNEGQNSGNTIYF. The CDR3 coding sequence is TGTGCCAGCAGGAACGAGGGACAGAACTCTGGAAACACCATATATTTT.

The rearrangement joins TRBV7-2 to TRBJ2-7, with D possibly TRBD2 on 5 matching bases. The germline V and J ends were trimmed by 5 bases and 3 bases, with 14 bases remaining between them. The CDR3 is made up of 14 amino acids. Germline V lookup: CDR1 SGHTA, CDR2 FQGNSA. In DNA form, the CDR3 reads TGTGCCAGCAGCGTCGGACTTTTCGGCTACGAGCAGTACTTC. Translation: CASSVGLFGYEQYF.

The rearrangement joins TRBV5-4 to TRBJ1-1; 7 nucleotides line up with TRBD1. CDR1 and CDR2 from the germline V gene are SGHNT and YYREEE (reference sequence). After removal of 6 bases from V and 5 bases from J, the junction contained 4 bases not matched to a gene. The CDR3 has 12 residues. The CDR3 loop is CASTETGTEAFF. The DNA for the CDR3 is TGTGCCAGCACCGAGACAGGGACTGAAGCTTTCTTT.

The count of this clone is one. The rearrangement joins TRBV1 to TRBJ1-2; TRBD1 was called by the table and not checked on the DNA. TRBV1 is deemed a pseudogene. The CDR3 loop spans 13 amino acids. CDR3: CTSNPTGGGGYTF. CDR3 DNA: TGCACCAGCAACCCAACAGGGGGAGGAGGCTACACCTTC.

The J gene is TRBJ1-2, the V gene TRBV11-2, with 11 bases lining up with TRBD1. Losses at the gene ends were 5 bases for V and 11 bases for J; bases not matched to a gene: 7. Germline-derived CDR1 and CDR2 are SGHAT and FQNNGV. The CDR3 is made up of 13 amino acids. CDR3 in DNA: TGTGCCAGCAGCCCACCGGGACAGGGGGGATACACCTTC. It is translated as CASSPPGQGGYTF.

V is TRBV18 and J is TRBJ1-1; unclear D gene. This CDR3 is 14 amino acids long. Germline loops: CDR1 KGHSH, CDR2 LQKENI. V gave up 4 bases and J gave up 1 base, with 10 bases separating them. CDR3 bases: TGTGCCAGCTCACTCAAGAAACAGAACACTGAAGCTTTCTTT. As protein: CASSLKKQNTEAFF.

This clone has only one observation. This chain links TRBV6-1 with TRBJ2-7; tentatively, D is TRBD2 (6 bases). V lost 0 bases and J lost 7, with 16 bases in between. The CDR3 covers 15 residues. The germline V gene encodes CDR1 MNHNS and CDR2 SASEGT. The CDR3 reads CASSEASGGGGEQYF. CDR3 DNA sequence: TGTGCCAGCAGTGAAGCCAGTGGAGGTGGGGGGGAGCAGTACTTC.

This chain uses TRBV19 with TRBJ2-1, with 10 bases lining up with TRBD2. The CDR3 spans 15 residues. The V and J ends lost 6 bases and 2 bases, in that order; junction bases with no gene match: 4. The germline CDR1 and CDR2 sequences are LNHDA and SQIVND (reference sequence). CDR3 sequence reads: CASRRSGGAYNEQFF. In DNA form, the CDR3 reads TGTGCCAGTAGGCGAAGCGGGGGGGCCTACAATGAGCAGTTCTTC. Filled out from reference TRBV19 and TRBJ2-1, the complete variable domain reads DGGITQSPKYLFRKEGQNVTLSCEQNLNHDAMYWYRQDPGQGLRLIYYSQIVNDFQKGDIAEGYSVSREKKESFPLTVTSAQKNPTAFYLCASRRSGGAYNEQFFGPGTRLTVL.